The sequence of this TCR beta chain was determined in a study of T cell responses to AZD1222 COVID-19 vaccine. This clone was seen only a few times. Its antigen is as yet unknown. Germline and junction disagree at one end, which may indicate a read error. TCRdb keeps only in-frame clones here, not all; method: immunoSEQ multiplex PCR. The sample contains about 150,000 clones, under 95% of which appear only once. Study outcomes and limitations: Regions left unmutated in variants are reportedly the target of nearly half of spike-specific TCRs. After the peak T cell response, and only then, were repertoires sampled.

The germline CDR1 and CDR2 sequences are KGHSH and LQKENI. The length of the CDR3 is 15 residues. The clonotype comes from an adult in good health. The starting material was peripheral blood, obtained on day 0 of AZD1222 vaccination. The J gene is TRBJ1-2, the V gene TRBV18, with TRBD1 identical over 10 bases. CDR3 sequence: CASSPNPQTGGATSF. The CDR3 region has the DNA TGTGCCAGCTCACCAAATCCACAGACAGGGGGCGCAACAAGCTTC.